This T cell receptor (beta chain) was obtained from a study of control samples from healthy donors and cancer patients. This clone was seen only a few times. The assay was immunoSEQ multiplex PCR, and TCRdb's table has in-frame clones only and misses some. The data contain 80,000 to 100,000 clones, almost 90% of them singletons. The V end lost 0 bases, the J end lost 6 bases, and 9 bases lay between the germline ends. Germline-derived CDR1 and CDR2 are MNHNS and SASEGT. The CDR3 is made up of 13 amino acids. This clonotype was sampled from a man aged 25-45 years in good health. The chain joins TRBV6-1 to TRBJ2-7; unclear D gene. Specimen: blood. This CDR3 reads CASSEADSGEQYF. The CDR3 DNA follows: TGTGCCAGCAGTGAAGCAGATTCCGGCGAGCAGTACTTC.